Reported below is one T cell receptor (beta chain). Its cognate antigen is unknown. The CDR3 totals 13 residues. Per germline, CDR1 SGHTA and CDR2 FQGNSA. V shed 4 bases, J shed 7 bases, and the junction held 6 bases outside the gene matches. This specimen comes from a study of radiotherapy plus CTLA-4 blockade in lung cancer. Study results and limitations: Researchers report tumor-derived TCR clones expanding in blood after radiotherapy plus ipilimumab.

Sequencing was performed with immunoSEQ multiplex PCR; in TCRdb, only in-frame clones are kept and a portion is missing. The sample records about 40,000 clones, about four fifths being singletons. This sequence joins TRBV7-2 and TRBJ1-2; 7 bases are a match to TRBD1. The source material was peripheral blood, sampled from a patient treated with radiotherapy plus ipilimumab. This clonotype was sampled from a human donor with non-small cell lung cancer that progressed on radiotherapy plus ipilimumab. This chain's CDR3 is CASSSTGVRGYTF. The CDR3 coding sequence is TGTGCCAGCAGCTCCACAGGGGTGCGTGGCTACACCTTC. Looking up the rest from reference TRBV7-2 and TRBJ1-2 gives the full variable domain: GAGVSQSPSNKVTEKGKDVELRCDPISGHTALYWYRQSLGQGLEFLIYFQGNSAPDKSGLPSDRFSAERTGGSVSTLTIQRTQQEDSAVYLCASSSTGVRGYTFGSGTRLTVV.